This T cell receptor beta chain was observed in a study of blood T cell repertoires in COVID-19 (dated by TCRdb to about 2020). Background for the entire study: Collaborator samples came from the United States, Italy and Spain and covered acute and convalescent phases of COVID-19. The material from the prospective study consisted of cDNA or gDNA derived from T cells, B-cell-depleted T cells, or PBMCs. Deeply sampled blood TCRbeta repertoires from subjects exposed to, actively infected with, or recovered from COVID-19 were included in the dataset. The repertoires were made available in a free public database intended to serve as a resource for research on the immune response to SARS-CoV-2. The samples were drawn from the first 160 participants of the ongoing ImmuneRACE study and from 950 to 1,500 subjects provided by 6 global collaborators. Sample metadata almost always included a de-identified subject ID, COVID-19 status, age in years and sex. HLA class I and class II types, where available, came from metadata supplied by the sample provider rather than from assay-based typing. General study outcomes and caveats: The quantity of clinical and demographic metadata differed by source and by participant and was supplied without curation.

A second Seattle source provided samples from volunteer blood donors who had recovered from COVID-19. Collaborating institutions collected whole blood in K2EDTA tubes following their own protocols. For TCRbeta analysis, collaborators shipped samples as frozen whole blood, isolated PBMCs, or DNA extracted from either of those sample types. This clone was seen a single time. It lacks a known antigen. Base-call qualities are not available, and no considerably larger clone is one nucleotide away. V lost 3 bases and J lost 7 bases; the stretch between them is 19 bases long. CDR1 and CDR2 (MGHRA, YSYEKL) derive from the germline V gene. CDR3 length: 16 amino acids, cysteine to phenylalanine. CDR3 DNA is the only sequence kept; it has 48 bases, read in frame from the first base. TCRbeta CDR3 regions were amplified from genomic DNA by means of the immunoSEQ Assay, a bias-controlled multiplex PCR. On the study's bioinformatics: The number of nucleated cells in each sample was estimated by amplification of reference gene primers within the assay. Sequence reads were collapsed and filtered to measure the absolute abundance of every unique TCRbeta CDR3 rearrangement. For each sample, productive Simpson clonality was calculated by taking the square root of Simpson's diversity index across productive rearrangements. TCRdb took over this immuneACCESS table, retaining in-frame rearrangements with V and J assigned. Such tables are incomplete; in checked studies, under half of the missing clones stem from an unresolved V gene, and the remainder is unexplained. V and J calls and clone size are given by that table; D and trimming were obtained from the DNA. The sample data list roughly 230,000 clones, and 89% of these were observed just once. 4% to 5% of the sample rests with the top ten.

The material sequenced was peripheral blood. The sequence was obtained from a woman aged 40 to 49 who had recovered from COVID-19. This receptor chain uses TRBV4-1 and TRBJ2-1; the D region possibly corresponds to TRBD2 (7 bases align). The sequenced DNA is TGCGCCAGCAGCCACCCCCCGGGGGGCCCGCCGAATGAGCAGTTCTTC. It is translated as CASSHPPGGPPNEQFF.